A selection of T cell receptor beta chains follows, all from one sample in a study of T-cell memory formation after mild COVID-19. One entry per CDR3 protein results from TCRdb running MiXCR on the 5' RACE reads. The sample records 450,000 to 650,000 distinct CDR3 sequences, about 20% being singletons. The specimen was PBMCs or a T cell subset sorted from them (not recorded which). The receptor source for this set is an adult woman who had mild COVID-19 (a few samples of this study predate the infection). Cell type and time point are not known. CDR3s include the opening cysteine and the closing phenylalanine or tryptophan. The D gene is left open where the match is weak. Not all rows give a size; the values are once, few, many and, for expanded clones, a class.

j_gene | abundance | v_gene | d_gene | CDR3nt | CDR3aa
TRBJ1-2 | few | TRBV6-5 | TRBD1 | TGTGCCAGCAGTTACGAGGCGACAGGGTTGCTCTCAGGCTACACCTTC | CASSYEATGLLSGYTF
TRBJ2-7 | . | TRBV7-9 | . | TGTGCCAGCAGCCCCCCGGACAGCGGCGAGCAGTACTTC | CASSPPDSGEQYF
TRBJ2-7 | . | TRBV7-9 | . | TGTGCCAGCAGCTCTAGAACACACTACGAGCAGTACTTC | CASSSRTHYEQYF
TRBJ2-5 | few | TRBV12-3/TRBV12-4 | TRBD2 | TGTGCCAGCAGACGAGGACTAGCGGCTAAAGAGACCCAGTACTTC | CASRRGLAAKETQYF
TRBJ2-7 | . | TRBV7-2 | . | TGTGCCAGCAGCTTACAGCAACGATACGAGCAGTACTTC | CASSLQQRYEQYF
TRBJ2-7 | . | TRBV12-3/TRBV12-4 | . | TGTGCCAGCAGTCTGACTGGTGGGGGGGCGATCCTATACTTC | CASSLTGGGAILYF
TRBJ1-1 | few | TRBV7-9 | . | TGTGCCAGCAGCTTAGTTTCCGGGACACCGAACACTGAAGCTTTCTTT | CASSLVSGTPNTEAFF
TRBJ1-1 | few | TRBV20-1 | . | TGCAGTGCCCCCCTAGGGGGGAGGACTGAAGCTTTCTTT | CSAPLGGRTEAFF
TRBJ2-5 | few | TRBV12-3/TRBV12-4 | . | TGTGCCAGCAGTGACAGCGGTGGGGGGGAGACCCAGTACTTC | CASSDSGGGETQYF
TRBJ2-3 | few | TRBV11-2 | TRBD1 | TGTGCCAGCAGCCCCTACCGGCCGGGACAGATCCATACGCAGTATTTT | CASSPYRPGQIHTQYF
TRBJ2-1 | . | TRBV4-1 | TRBD1 | TGCGCCAGCAGCCAGGGGACAGGGGGCCGCGATGAGCAGTTCTTC | CASSQGTGGRDEQFF
TRBJ2-7 | few | TRBV24-1 | . | TGTGCCACCAGTGACGCCGGGACCGAGCAGTACTTC | CATSDAGTEQYF
TRBJ1-1 | . | TRBV12-5 | . | TGTGCTAGTGGTTTCTTGAACACTGAAGCTTTCTTT | CASGFLNTEAFF
TRBJ2-7 | many | TRBV11-3 | TRBD2 | TGTGCCAGCAGCTATCAGACTAGCGGAACCTACGAGCAGTACTTC | CASSYQTSGTYEQYF
TRBJ2-7 | few | TRBV11-3 | . | TGTGCCAGCAGCAGATGGCAAAACGAGCAGTACTTC | CASSRWQNEQYF
TRBJ1-2 | few | TRBV29-1 | . | TGCAGCGTTGTGTCTGGGTTGGGCTACACCTTC | CSVVSGLGYTF
TRBJ2-7 | many | TRBV27 | TRBD1 | TGTGCCAGCAGCCCCGGACAGGGGGCTCCCTACGAGCAGTACTTC | CASSPGQGAPYEQYF
TRBJ2-1 | . | TRBV18 | TRBD2 | TGTGCCAGCTCACCGAATGGGCGGGAGGCGGATGAGCAGTTCTTC | CASSPNGREADEQFF
TRBJ2-7 | . | TRBV5-1 | TRBD2 | TGCGCCAGCAGCTCCTATGCGGGAGATGTCTACGAGCAGTACTTC | CASSSYAGDVYEQYF
TRBJ2-3 | . | TRBV6-5 | TRBD1 | TGTGCCAGCAGCCTGGACAGGGCGGTTACAGATACGCAGTATTTT | CASSLDRAVTDTQYF
TRBJ2-7 | . | TRBV3-1 | TRBD1 | TGTGCCAGCAGCATGGACAGGGTTTACTTC | CASSMDRVYF
TRBJ2-7 | many | TRBV18 | TRBD1 | TGTGCCAGCTCACGGTCGACAGGGGGCTACGAGCAGTACTTC | CASSRSTGGYEQYF
TRBJ1-2 | once | TRBV18 | . | TGTGCCAGCTCACCATCGGCGGAAAACTATGGCTACACCTTC | CASSPSAENYGYTF
TRBJ2-1 | few | TRBV24-1 | TRBD2 | TGTGCCACCAGTGACGCGCGCGGGAGGGCCATGGGGCAGTTCTTC | CATSDARGRAMGQFF
TRBJ2-7 | . | TRBV7-9 | . | TGTGCCAGCAGCCAAGAGTACTCCTACGAGCAGTACTTC | CASSQEYSYEQYF
TRBJ2-3 | . | TRBV19 | TRBD2 | TGTGCCAGTAGCCGCGGGGGGGACACAGATACGCAGTATTTT | CASSRGGDTDTQYF
TRBJ2-5 | many | TRBV27 | . | TGTGCCAGCAGTTTAAACGGGCCCCTGTACCAAGAGACCCAGTACTTC | CASSLNGPLYQETQYF
TRBJ1-2 | . | TRBV5-1 | . | TGCGCCAGCAGCTTGGTTCCAGGGGACTATGGCTACACCTTC | CASSLVPGDYGYTF
TRBJ1-2 | many | TRBV29-1 | TRBD1 | TGCAGCGTAGGGGACAGGGGTGGAGGCTACACCTTC | CSVGDRGGGYTF
TRBJ2-3 | . | TRBV12-3/TRBV12-4 | TRBD1 | TGTGCCAGCAGTTTAGGGACAGGGGAGAAAGATACGCAGTATTTT | CASSLGTGEKDTQYF
TRBJ1-2 | . | TRBV3-1 | . | TGTGCCAGCAGCCAAGATGTTCTCAGGCGCAGACAGCCCCTAAGCTATGGCTACACCTTC | CASSQDVLRRRQPLSYGYTF
TRBJ2-7 | . | TRBV2 | . | TGTGCCAGCACGCCGGGTCGGAGCGGCCCGGCCAACTTC | CASTPGRSGPANF
TRBJ2-7 | . | TRBV9 | . | TGTGCCAGCAGCGGAACAGGGCGCGAGCAGTACTTC | CASSGTGREQYF
TRBJ1-1 | few | TRBV12-3/TRBV12-4 | . | TGTGCCAGCAGTTTGGGACAATACCGGCAAGAAGCTTTCTTT | CASSLGQYRQEAFF
TRBJ1-1 | few | TRBV6-5 | . | TGTGCCAGCAGTTACTCCGGGGTCCACACTGAAGCTTTCTTT | CASSYSGVHTEAFF